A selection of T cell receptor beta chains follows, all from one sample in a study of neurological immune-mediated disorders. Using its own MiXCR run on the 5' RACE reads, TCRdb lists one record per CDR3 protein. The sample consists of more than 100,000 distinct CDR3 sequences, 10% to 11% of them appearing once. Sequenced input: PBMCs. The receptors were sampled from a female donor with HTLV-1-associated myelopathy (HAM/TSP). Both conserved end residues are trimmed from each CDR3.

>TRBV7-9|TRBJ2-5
ASSQRGNQETQY
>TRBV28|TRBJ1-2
ASSLSQGHYGYT
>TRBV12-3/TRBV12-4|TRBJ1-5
ASSGVYGNQPRH
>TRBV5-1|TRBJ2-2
ASSLETGLNTGELF
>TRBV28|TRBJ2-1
ASRGASSSYNEQF
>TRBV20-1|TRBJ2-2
SARPGGATGELF
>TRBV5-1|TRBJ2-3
ASIRTGKNTDTQY
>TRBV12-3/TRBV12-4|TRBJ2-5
ASRRGNTQY
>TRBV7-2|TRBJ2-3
ASSLEPRATDTQY
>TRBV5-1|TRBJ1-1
ASSFRDRDHTEAF
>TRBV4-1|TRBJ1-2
ASSQDTVRNSYGYT
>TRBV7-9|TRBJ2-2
ASSPDRVATGELF
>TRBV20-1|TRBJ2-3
SAARDGTSRTDTQY
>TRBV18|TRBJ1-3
ASSPKSGGTIY
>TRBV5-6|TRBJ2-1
ASSLRKSGGAHYNEQF
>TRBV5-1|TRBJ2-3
ASSVQGNTDTQY
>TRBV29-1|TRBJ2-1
SAGGRTGGYNEQF
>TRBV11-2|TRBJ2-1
ASSYYDEQF
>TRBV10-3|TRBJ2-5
ATSISGGKEETQY
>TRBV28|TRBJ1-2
ASSPQGASGYT
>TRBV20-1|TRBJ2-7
SAPRQAKRDEQY
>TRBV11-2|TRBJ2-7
ASTQRTSAHEQY
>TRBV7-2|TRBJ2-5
ASSFTTGAETQY
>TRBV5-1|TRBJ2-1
ASRLTTSGGDEQF
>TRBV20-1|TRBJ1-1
SARGVVNTEAF
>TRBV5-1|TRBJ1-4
ASSRPDLNEKLF
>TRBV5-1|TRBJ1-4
ASSLGGTNEKLF
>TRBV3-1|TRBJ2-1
ASNKRGPGNEQF
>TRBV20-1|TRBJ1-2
SARDQGAQGGYT
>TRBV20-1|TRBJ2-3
SANRGPGTDTQY
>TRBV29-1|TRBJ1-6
SVRFGLDNSPLH
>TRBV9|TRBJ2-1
ASSKETGSGNEQF
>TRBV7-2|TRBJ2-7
ASSPRYEQY
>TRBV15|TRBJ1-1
ATSKPRDTEAF
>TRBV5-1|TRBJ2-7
ASSLEVVQGAYEQY
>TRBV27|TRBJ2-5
ASSALGETQY
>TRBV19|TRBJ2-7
ASSIKRGALYEQY
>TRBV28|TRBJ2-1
ASRGTSAYNEQF
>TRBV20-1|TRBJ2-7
SARARTGDYEQY
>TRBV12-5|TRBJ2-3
ASGQGTDTQY
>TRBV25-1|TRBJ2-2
ASRSEGHNTGELF
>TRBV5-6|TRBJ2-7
ASSSGRAPGEQY
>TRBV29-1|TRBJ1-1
SVGRDTEAF
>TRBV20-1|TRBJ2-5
SAPTPGFDQETQY
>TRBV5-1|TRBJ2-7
ASSSFPGQGIYEQY
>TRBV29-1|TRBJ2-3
SVDTGGSTDTQY
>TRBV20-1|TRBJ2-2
SARDPGQHRSKGELF
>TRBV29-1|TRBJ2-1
SVEDLVYKNEQF
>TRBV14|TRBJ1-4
ASSLTGGHEKLF
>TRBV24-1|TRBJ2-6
ATSDMGTSGANVLT
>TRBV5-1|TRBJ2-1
ASSSDPNNEQF
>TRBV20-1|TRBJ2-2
SARFLAGGPGELF
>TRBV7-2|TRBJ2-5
ASSLVGTSGQETQY
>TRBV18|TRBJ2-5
ASSPNSPSPQETQY
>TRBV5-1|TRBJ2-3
ASSLETGTSGSSTDTQY
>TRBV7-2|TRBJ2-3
ASSLQAGAGDTQY
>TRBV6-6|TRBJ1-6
ASTTGTDVYNSPLH
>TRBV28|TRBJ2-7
ASSSPTGTGN
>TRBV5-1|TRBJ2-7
ASSRGTAESYEQY
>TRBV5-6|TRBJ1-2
ASSLGGTVNYGYT